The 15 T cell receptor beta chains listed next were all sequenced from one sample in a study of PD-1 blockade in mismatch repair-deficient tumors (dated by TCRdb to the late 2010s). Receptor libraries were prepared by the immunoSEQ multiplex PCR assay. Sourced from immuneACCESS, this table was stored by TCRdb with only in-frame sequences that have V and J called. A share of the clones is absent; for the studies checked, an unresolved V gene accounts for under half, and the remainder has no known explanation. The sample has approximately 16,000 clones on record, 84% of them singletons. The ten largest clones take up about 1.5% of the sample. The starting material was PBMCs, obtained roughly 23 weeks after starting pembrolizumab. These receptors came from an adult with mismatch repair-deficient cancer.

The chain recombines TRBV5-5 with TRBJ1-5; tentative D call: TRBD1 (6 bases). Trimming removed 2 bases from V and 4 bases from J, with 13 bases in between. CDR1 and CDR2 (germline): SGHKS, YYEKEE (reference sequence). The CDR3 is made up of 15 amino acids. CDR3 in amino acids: CASSFAAGANQPQHF. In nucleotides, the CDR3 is TGTGCCAGCAGCTTCGCGGCAGGGGCGAATCAGCCCCAGCATTTT. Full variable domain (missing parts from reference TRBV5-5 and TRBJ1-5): DAGVTQSPTHLIKTRGQQVTLRCSPISGHKSVSWYQQVLGQGPQFIFQYYEKEERGRGNFPDRFSARQFPNYSSELNVNALLLGDSALYLCASSFAAGANQPQHFGDGTRLSIL.

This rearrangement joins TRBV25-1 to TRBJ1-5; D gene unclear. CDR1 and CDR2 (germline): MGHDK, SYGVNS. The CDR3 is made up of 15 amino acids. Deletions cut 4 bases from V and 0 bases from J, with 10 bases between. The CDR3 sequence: CASSARGSSNQPQHF. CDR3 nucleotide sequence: TGTGCCAGCAGTGCGCGCGGCAGTAGCAATCAGCCCCAGCATTTT.

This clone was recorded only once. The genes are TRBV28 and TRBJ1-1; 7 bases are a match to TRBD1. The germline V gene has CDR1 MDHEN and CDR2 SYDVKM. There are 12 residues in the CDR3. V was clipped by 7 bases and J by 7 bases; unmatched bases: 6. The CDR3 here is CASTLRGYEAFF. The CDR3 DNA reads TGTGCCAGCACCCTCAGGGGGTATGAAGCTTTCTTT.

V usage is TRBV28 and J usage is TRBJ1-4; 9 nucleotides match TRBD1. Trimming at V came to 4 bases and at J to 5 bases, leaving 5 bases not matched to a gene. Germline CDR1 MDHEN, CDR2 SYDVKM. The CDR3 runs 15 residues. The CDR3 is CASSSYGTGNEKLFF. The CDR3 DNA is TGTGCCAGCAGTTCGTACGGGACAGGGAATGAAAAACTGTTTTTT.

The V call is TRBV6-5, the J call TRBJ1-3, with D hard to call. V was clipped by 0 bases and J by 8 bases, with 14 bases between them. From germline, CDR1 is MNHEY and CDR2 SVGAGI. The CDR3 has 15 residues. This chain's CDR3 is CASSYSRIGWYTIYF. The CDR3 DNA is TGTGCCAGCAGTTACTCGAGGATTGGGTGGTACACCATATATTTT.

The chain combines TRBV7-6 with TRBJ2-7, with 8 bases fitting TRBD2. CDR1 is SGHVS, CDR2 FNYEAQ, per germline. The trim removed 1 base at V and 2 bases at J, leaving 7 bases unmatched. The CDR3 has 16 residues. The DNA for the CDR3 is TGTGCCAGCAGCTTAGGGGCAACTAGCGGCACCTACGAGCAGTACTTC. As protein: CASSLGATSGTYEQYF.

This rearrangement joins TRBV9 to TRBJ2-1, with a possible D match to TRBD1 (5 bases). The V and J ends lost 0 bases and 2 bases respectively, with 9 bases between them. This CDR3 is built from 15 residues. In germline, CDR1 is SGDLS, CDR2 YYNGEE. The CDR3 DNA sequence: TGTGCCAGCAGCGTAGAGGGGCATCCCTACAATGAGCAGTTCTTC. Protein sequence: CASSVEGHPYNEQFF.

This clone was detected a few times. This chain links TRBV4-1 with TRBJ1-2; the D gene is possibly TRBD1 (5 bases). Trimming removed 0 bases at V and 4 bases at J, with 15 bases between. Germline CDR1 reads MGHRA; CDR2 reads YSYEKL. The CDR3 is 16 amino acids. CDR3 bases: TGCGCCAGCAGCCAAGAGGGGCAGGGAGGCTCCTATGGCTACACCTTC. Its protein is CASSQEGQGGSYGYTF.

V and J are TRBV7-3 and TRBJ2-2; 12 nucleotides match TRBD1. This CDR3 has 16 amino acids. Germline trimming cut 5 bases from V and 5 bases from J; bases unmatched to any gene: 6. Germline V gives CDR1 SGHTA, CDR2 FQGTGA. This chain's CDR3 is CASSAPGQGATGELFF. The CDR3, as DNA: TGTGCCAGCAGCGCCCCGGGACAGGGGGCAACCGGGGAGCTGTTTTTT.

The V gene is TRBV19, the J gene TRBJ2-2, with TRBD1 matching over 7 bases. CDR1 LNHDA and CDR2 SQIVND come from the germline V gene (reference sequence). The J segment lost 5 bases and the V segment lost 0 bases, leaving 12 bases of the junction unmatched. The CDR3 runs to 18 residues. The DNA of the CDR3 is TGTGCCAGTAGTATAGATCTATTGGGCAGGGGGAATACCGGGGAGCTGTTTTTT. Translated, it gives CASSIDLLGRGNTGELFF.

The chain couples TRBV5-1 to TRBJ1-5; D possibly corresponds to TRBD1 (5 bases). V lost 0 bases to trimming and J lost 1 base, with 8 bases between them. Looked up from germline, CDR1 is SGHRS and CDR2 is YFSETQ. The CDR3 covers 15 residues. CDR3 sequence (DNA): TGCGCCAGCAGCTTGGACGGGGGGAGCAATCAGCCCCAGCATTTT. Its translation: CASSLDGGSNQPQHF.

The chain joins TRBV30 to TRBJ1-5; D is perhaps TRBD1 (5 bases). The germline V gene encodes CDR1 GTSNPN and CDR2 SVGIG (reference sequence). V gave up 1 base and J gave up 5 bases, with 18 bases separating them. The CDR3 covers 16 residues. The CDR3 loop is CAWSGGDPKRDQPQHF. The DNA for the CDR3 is TGTGCCTGGAGTGGGGGGGACCCTAAAAGGGATCAGCCCCAGCATTTT.

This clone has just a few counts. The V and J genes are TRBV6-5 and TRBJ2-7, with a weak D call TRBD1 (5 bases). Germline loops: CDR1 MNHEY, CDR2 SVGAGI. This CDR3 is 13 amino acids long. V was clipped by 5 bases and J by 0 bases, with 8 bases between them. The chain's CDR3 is CASSRTLSYEQYF. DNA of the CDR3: TGTGCCAGCAGTCGGACACTCTCCTACGAGCAGTACTTC.

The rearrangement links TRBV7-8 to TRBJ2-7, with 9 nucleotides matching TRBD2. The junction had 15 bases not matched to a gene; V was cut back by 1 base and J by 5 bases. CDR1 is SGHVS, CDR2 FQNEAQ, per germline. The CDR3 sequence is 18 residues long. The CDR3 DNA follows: TGTGCCAGCAGCTTAGATTCCGGGGCCGCGGGAGGGCCCGACGAGCAGTACTTC. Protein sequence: CASSLDSGAAGGPDEQYF.

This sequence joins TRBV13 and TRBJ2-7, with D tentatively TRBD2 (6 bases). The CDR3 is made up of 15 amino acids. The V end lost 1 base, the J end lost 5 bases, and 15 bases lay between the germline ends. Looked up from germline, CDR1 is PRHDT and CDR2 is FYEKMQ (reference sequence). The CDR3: CASSLEASGLNEQYF. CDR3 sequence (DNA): TGTGCCAGCAGCTTAGAGGCGAGCGGGCTAAACGAGCAGTACTTC.